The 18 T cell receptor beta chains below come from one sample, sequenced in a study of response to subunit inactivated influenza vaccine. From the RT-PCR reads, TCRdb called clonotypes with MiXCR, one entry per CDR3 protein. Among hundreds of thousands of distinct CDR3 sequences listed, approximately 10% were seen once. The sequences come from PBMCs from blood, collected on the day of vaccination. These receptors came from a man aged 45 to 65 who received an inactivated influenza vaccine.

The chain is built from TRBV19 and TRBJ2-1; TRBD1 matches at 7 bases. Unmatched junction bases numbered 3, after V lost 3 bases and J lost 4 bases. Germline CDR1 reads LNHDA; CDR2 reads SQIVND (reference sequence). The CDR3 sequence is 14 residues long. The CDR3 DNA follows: TGTGCCAGTAGTATGGGGACAGCATACAATGAGCAGTTCTTC. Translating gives CASSMGTAYNEQFF. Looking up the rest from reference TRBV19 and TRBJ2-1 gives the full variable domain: DGGITQSPKYLFRKEGQNVTLSCEQNLNHDAMYWYRQDPGQGLRLIYYSQIVNDFQKGDIAEGYSVSREKKESFPLTVTSAQKNPTAFYLCASSMGTAYNEQFFGPGTRLTVL.

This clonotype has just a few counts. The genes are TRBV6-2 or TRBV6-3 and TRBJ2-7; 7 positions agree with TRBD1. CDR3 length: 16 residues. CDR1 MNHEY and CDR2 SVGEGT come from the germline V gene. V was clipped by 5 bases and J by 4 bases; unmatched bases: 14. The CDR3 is CASSPLRGLILYEQYF. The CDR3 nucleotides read TGTGCCAGCAGTCCCTTGAGGGGGCTGATATTGTACGAGCAGTACTTC.

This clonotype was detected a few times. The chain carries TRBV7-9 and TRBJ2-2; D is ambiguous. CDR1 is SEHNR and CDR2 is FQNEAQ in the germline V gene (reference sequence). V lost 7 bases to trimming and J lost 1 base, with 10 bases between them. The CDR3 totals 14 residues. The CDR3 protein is CASTPKRNTGELFF. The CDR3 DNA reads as TGTGCCAGCACCCCCAAGCGGAACACCGGGGAGCTGTTTTTT.

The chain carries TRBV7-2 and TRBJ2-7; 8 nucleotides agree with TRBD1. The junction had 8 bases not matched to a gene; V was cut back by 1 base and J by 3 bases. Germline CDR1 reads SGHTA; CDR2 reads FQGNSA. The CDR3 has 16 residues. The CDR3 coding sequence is TGTGCCAGCAGCTTAGAAGGGGCAGGGGGCCGCTACGAGCAGTACTTC. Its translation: CASSLEGAGGRYEQYF.

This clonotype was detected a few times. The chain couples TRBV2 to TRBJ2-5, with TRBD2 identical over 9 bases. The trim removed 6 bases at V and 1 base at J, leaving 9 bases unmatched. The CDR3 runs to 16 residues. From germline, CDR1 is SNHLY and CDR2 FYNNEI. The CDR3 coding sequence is TGTGCCAGCAGGCTGGGAGCGGGGGGTACCCAAGAGACCCAGTACTTC. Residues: CASRLGAGGTQETQYF.

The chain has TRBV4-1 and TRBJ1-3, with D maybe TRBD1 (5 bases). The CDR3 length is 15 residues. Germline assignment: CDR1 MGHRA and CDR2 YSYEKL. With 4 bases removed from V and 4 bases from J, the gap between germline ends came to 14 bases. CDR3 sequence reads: CASSPRWGVGNTIYF. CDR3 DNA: TGCGCCAGCAGCCCCAGGTGGGGGGTCGGAAACACCATATATTTT.

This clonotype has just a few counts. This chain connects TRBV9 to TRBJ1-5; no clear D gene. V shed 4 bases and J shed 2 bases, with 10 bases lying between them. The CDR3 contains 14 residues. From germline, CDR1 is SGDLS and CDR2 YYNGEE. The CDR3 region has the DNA TGTGCCAGCAGCAAGGACGGGGGCAATCAGCCCCAGCATTTT. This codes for CASSKDGGNQPQHF.

CDR3 DNA: TGTGCCAGCAGCCTTCGAGACAGGGCCGACGAAAAACTGTTTTTT. Amino acid sequence: CASSLRDRADEKLFF. The chain links TRBV4-2 to TRBJ1-4; 7 nucleotides match TRBD1. V lost 4 bases, J lost 8 bases, and 10 bases stayed unmatched. This CDR3 is built from 15 residues. Germline loops: CDR1 LGHNA, CDR2 YNFKEQ.

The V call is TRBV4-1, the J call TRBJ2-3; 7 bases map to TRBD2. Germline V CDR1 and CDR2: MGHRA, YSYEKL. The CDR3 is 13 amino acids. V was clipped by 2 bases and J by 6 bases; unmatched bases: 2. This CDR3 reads CASSQWGGDTQYF. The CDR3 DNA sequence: TGCGCCAGCAGCCAATGGGGGGGGGATACGCAGTATTTT.

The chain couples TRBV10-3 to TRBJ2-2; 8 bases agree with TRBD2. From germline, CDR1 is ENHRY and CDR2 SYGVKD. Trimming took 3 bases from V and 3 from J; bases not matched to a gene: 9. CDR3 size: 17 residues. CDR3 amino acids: CAISDTSNGRDTGELFF. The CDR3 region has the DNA TGTGCCATCAGTGATACGTCTAACGGGAGGGACACCGGGGAGCTGTTTTTT.

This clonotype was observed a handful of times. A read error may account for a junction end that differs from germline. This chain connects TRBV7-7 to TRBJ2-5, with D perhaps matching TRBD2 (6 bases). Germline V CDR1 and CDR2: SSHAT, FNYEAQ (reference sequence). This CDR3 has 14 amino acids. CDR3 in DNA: TGTGCTAGCAGCTTAATCGAGGGAGGCGAGACCCAGTACTTC. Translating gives CASSLIEGGETQYF.

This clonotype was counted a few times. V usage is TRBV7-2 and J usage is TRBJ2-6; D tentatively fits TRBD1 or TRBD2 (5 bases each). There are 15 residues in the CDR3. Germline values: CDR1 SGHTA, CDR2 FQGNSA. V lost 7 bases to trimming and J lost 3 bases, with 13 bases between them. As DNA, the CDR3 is TGTGCCAGCACCAGGGCGGGTCTTGGGGCCAACGTCCTGACTTTC. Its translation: CASTRAGLGANVLTF.

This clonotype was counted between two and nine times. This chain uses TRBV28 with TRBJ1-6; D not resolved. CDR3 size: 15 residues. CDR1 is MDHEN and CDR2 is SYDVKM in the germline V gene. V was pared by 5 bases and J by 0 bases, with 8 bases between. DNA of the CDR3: TGTGCCAGCAGTAGCCAGAACTCCTATAATTCACCCCTCCACTTT. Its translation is CASSSQNSYNSPLHF.

The DNA of the CDR3 is TGTGCCAGCAGCCCATCGGGGGCTAGCGGGAGTTGGGTCGAGACCCAGTACTTC. It codes for CASSPSGASGSWVETQYF. The chain has TRBV11-2 and TRBJ2-5; 10 bases agree with TRBD2. The CDR3 has 18 residues. The trim removed 5 bases at V and 5 bases at J, leaving 17 bases unmatched. Germline V gene sequence: CDR1 SGHAT, CDR2 FQNNGV.

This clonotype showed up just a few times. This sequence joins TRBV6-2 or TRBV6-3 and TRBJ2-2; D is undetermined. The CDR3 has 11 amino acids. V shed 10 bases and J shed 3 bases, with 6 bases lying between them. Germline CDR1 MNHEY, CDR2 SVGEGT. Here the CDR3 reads CAIGYTGELFF. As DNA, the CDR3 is TGTGCCATCGGATACACCGGGGAGCTGTTTTTT.

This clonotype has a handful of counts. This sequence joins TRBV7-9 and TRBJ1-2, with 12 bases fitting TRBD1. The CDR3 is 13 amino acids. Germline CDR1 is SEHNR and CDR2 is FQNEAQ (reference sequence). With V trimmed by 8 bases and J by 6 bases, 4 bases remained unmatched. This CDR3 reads CASAGQGADGYTF. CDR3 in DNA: TGTGCCAGCGCGGGACAGGGGGCGGATGGCTACACCTTC.

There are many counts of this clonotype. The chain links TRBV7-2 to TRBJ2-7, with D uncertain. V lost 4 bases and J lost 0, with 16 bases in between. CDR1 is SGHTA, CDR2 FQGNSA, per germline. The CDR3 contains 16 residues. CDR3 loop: CASSSLRKASSYEQYF. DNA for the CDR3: TGTGCCAGCAGCTCCCTGAGGAAGGCGAGCTCCTACGAGCAGTACTTC.

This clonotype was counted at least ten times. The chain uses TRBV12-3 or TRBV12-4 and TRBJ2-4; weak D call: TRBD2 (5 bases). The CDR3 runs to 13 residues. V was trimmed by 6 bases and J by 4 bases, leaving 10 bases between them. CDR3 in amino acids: CASRDGLKNIQYF. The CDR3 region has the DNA TGTGCCAGCAGGGACGGACTTAAAAACATTCAGTACTTC.